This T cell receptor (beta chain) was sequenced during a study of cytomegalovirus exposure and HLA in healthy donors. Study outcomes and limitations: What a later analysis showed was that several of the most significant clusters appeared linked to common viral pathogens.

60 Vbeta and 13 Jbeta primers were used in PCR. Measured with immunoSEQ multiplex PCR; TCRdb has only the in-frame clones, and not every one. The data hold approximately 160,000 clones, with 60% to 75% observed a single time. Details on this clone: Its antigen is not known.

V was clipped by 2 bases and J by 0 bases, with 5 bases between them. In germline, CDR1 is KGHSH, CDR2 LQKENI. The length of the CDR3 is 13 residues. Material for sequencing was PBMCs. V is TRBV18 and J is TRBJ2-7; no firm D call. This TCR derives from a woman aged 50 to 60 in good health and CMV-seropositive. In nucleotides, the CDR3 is TGTGCCAGCTCACCAGCCAGCTCCTACGAGCAGTACTTC. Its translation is CASSPASSYEQYF.